The rows below give T cell receptor beta chains drawn from one sample of a study of Ad26.COV2.S vaccination and SARS-CoV-2 variants. The table came from immunoSEQ multiplex PCR; TCRdb's copy has only in-frame clones and leaves some out. The sample has approximately 90,000 clones; roughly 84% are singletons. The source material was peripheral blood, sampled after recovery from COVID-19. Receptor source: a human donor who had recovered from COVID-19. Each CDR3 is given with its conserved first and last residue. A D gene is named only where the DNA matches it firmly. Expanded clones get a size class; other rows say once, few or many, or leave the size out.

DNA,CDR3,size,V,J,D
TGTGCCAGCAGCCAGAGACAGGGACCCGGGGAGCTGTTTTTT,CASSQRQGPGELFF,.,TRBV7-9,TRBJ2-2,TRBD1
TGTGCCAGCAACGGGAGGGGAGATCCCAATGAAAAACTGTTTTTT,CASNGRGDPNEKLFF,few,TRBV6-5,TRBJ1-4,.
TGTGCCAGCAGTTTATACCAGGGGTCCACTTTCTCTGGGGCCAACGTCCTGACTTTC,CASSLYQGSTFSGANVLTF,.,TRBV28,TRBJ2-6,.
TGTGCCACCAGTGATTTTGGCACAGATACGCAGTATTTT,CATSDFGTDTQYF,.,TRBV24-1,TRBJ2-3,.
TGTGCCAGCAGCTTGATAAGAGTGGGGCCCTACAATGAGCAGTTCTTC,CASSLIRVGPYNEQFF,.,TRBV11-2,TRBJ2-1,.
TGTGCCAGCAGCTTAGGACAGGGGGTTCACTATGGCTACACCTTC,CASSLGQGVHYGYTF,.,TRBV7-9,TRBJ1-2,TRBD1
TGCAGCGTTGAAGGGGACAGGGGTGAAGCTTTCTTT,CSVEGDRGEAFF,once,TRBV29-1,TRBJ1-1,TRBD1
TGTGCCAGCAGCCGTAGGGAGCGGGAGATGGGGGATACGCAGTATTTT,CASSRREREMGDTQYF,.,TRBV3-1/TRBV3-2,TRBJ2-3,TRBD2
TGTGCCACCAGTGAGCCTAAAGGGAAACAAGAGACCCAGTACTTC,CATSEPKGKQETQYF,.,TRBV24-1,TRBJ2-5,.
TGTGCCATCAGTCAGCTAGCGGGAGAATACGAGCAGTACTTC,CAISQLAGEYEQYF,.,TRBV10-3,TRBJ2-7,TRBD2
TGTGCCAGCAGCCAAGTTGCTGGCGGGGCGAACACCGGGGAGCTGTTTTTT,CASSQVAGGANTGELFF,few,TRBV4-2,TRBJ2-2,.
TGTGCCATCAGTGAACGTATCGGTGAGCAGTTCTTC,CAISERIGEQFF,.,TRBV10-3,TRBJ2-1,.
TGTGCCAGCAGTTTCTCCTGGACAGGGTCTATCGGGGAGCTGTTTTTT,CASSFSWTGSIGELFF,.,TRBV27,TRBJ2-2,TRBD1
TGTGCCAGCAGTTTCCCAGGGAGAAAGTCAGATACGCAGTATTTT,CASSFPGRKSDTQYF,.,TRBV28,TRBJ2-3,.
TGCAGTGCTAGTACCGACAGAGGCTATGGCTACACCTTC,CSASTDRGYGYTF,.,TRBV20-1,TRBJ1-2,.
TGTGCCAGCAGCTTAGGAGCGGGAGCTCCAGATACGCAGTATTTT,CASSLGAGAPDTQYF,.,TRBV11-2,TRBJ2-3,TRBD2
TGTGCCAGCAGCTTAGGGGCAGGGAACGAAAAACTGTTTTTT,CASSLGAGNEKLFF,.,TRBV13,TRBJ1-4,.
TGTGCCAGTAGTGTCCCGGGACTAGCGGGAGTAGGCTCCTACGAGCAGTACTTC,CASSVPGLAGVGSYEQYF,.,TRBV19,TRBJ2-7,TRBD2
TGTGCCAGCAGCTCCAGGGACAGCTTCTTCACTGAAGCTTTCTTT,CASSSRDSFFTEAFF,.,TRBV5-4,TRBJ1-1,TRBD1
TGTGCCAGCAGCTTATTCTGGGACAGGGTATCCTACGAGCAGTACTTC,CASSLFWDRVSYEQYF,.,TRBV5-6,TRBJ2-7,TRBD1
TGTGCCAGCAGCTTTGGGTGGGGGGCCGGTAACACTGAAGCTTTCTTT,CASSFGWGAGNTEAFF,.,TRBV7-2,TRBJ1-1,.
TGTGCCAGCAGCTTGGAAGGGGTCGGGTCCGTTACGCAGTATTTT,CASSLEGVGSVTQYF,.,TRBV5-4,TRBJ2-3,.
TGTGCCAGCAGCTCTAGTTGGACGGGGAAGGCCTACAATGAGCAGTTCTTC,CASSSSWTGKAYNEQFF,.,TRBV9,TRBJ2-1,.
TGTGCCAGCAGAACATCTAGCGGGAGTATCCACGAGCAGTACTTC,CASRTSSGSIHEQYF,once,TRBV6-5,TRBJ2-7,TRBD2
TGCGCCAGCAGCCAAGATCGAGGAGCGGGAGGCTTATATGAGCAGTTCTTC,CASSQDRGAGGLYEQFF,.,TRBV4-3,TRBJ2-1,TRBD2
TGTGCCAGCACCCCATATGGGCTAGCGGACACCGGGGAGCTGTTTTTT,CASTPYGLADTGELFF,.,TRBV5-6,TRBJ2-2,TRBD2
TGTGCCAGCAGGGAGCGGGAGCGGAACACCGGGGAGCTGTTTTTT,CASRERERNTGELFF,.,TRBV2,TRBJ2-2,TRBD2
TGTGCTAGTGCTCTAGGACAGAGCTCCTACAATGAGCAGTTCTTC,CASALGQSSYNEQFF,few,TRBV12-5,TRBJ2-1,.
TGTGCCAGCAGCTTTAGTCCAGGGGATAATGAAAAACTGTTTTTT,CASSFSPGDNEKLFF,.,TRBV5-5,TRBJ1-4,.
TGTGCCAGCTCACAGGACGGAAAAAACATTCAGTACTTC,CASSQDGKNIQYF,.,TRBV6-5,TRBJ2-4,.
TGCGCCAGCAGCCAAGATACAGGGGGCGCTTATGGCTACACCTTC,CASSQDTGGAYGYTF,.,TRBV4-3,TRBJ1-2,TRBD1
TGCAGCGTTGTGAAAGGCGTTGAACAGTACTTC,CSVVKGVEQYF,.,TRBV29-1,TRBJ2-7,.
TGTGCCAGCAGCTTTGGACAGAGCTACAATGAGCAGTTCTTC,CASSFGQSYNEQFF,.,TRBV11-2,TRBJ2-1,.
TGCGCCAGCAGCTCTGAGGCGGGAGATCGGAAGCAGTACTTC,CASSSEAGDRKQYF,.,TRBV5-1,TRBJ2-7,TRBD2
TGTGCCAGCAGCGTGACGAGACGGGATTCACCCCTCCACTTT,CASSVTRRDSPLHF,.,TRBV9,TRBJ1-6,.
TGTGCCAGCAGTTCAGTCAGGAGCAATCAGCCCCAGCATTTT,CASSSVRSNQPQHF,.,TRBV6-2/TRBV6-3,TRBJ1-5,.
TGTGCCAGCAGCATGGGGACTAGCGGGAGTAACGAGCAGTACTTC,CASSMGTSGSNEQYF,.,TRBV5-4,TRBJ2-7,TRBD2
TGTGCCAGCAGCTTAAGAGCCTTAGGAGGTCTCTCTGGAAACACCATATATTTT,CASSLRALGGLSGNTIYF,.,TRBV7-6,TRBJ1-3,.
TGTGCCAGCAGCTTAGGGACCTACAGGGGGTTTCAGGGAGATACGCAGTATTTT,CASSLGTYRGFQGDTQYF,.,TRBV7-2,TRBJ2-3,TRBD1
TGTGCCACCAGTAGAAACAGAAGGGGCAATGAGCAGTTCTTC,CATSRNRRGNEQFF,.,TRBV24-1,TRBJ2-1,.
TGTGCCACCAGCAGGGACTTAAAAGAGACCCAGTACTTC,CATSRDLKETQYF,.,TRBV15,TRBJ2-5,.
TGTGCCAGCAGCCCGACTTCGGGGGGACCTGAAGCTTTCTTT,CASSPTSGGPEAFF,.,TRBV7-9,TRBJ1-1,.
TGCGCCAGCAGCCAAGGTAGAGCTGAAGCTTTCTTT,CASSQGRAEAFF,few,TRBV4-1,TRBJ1-1,.
TGTGCCAGCAGCTCCCCTGGGGGTGGGGGCTACGAGCAGTACTTC,CASSSPGGGGYEQYF,.,TRBV11-2,TRBJ2-7,.
TGTGCCAGCAGCCAATCCGCAGGGCTGGATACGCAGTATTTT,CASSQSAGLDTQYF,.,TRBV16,TRBJ2-3,.
TGTGCCAGCAGAGAGCGACAGTTATTCTCCTACGAGCAGTACTTC,CASRERQLFSYEQYF,.,TRBV28,TRBJ2-7,.
TGCGCCAGCAGCCCCAGTTCGAACACTGAAGCTTTCTTT,CASSPSSNTEAFF,once,TRBV5-1,TRBJ1-1,.
TGTGCCAGCAGTTCGGGACGGGCCTATGGCTACACCTTC,CASSSGRAYGYTF,.,TRBV27,TRBJ1-2,.
TGTGCCAGCAGTCAGGGCAGGGACTATGGCTACACCTTC,CASSQGRDYGYTF,.,TRBV28,TRBJ1-2,.
TGTGCCAGCAGTCAATCAGGGACTGAGCAGTTCTTC,CASSQSGTEQFF,few,TRBV6-6,TRBJ2-1,.